One sample yielded the 15 T cell receptor beta chains listed below, sequenced in a study of cytomegalovirus exposure and HLA in healthy donors. Amplification used 60 Vbeta primers and 13 Jbeta primers. Clones were read by immunoSEQ multiplex PCR, and TCRdb kept only the in-frame ones, dropping some. The sample records about 210,000 clones, 82% being singletons. Sequenced sample: PBMCs. These receptors were obtained from a man aged 35-49 years in good health and CMV-seropositive.

The chain carries TRBV5-4 and TRBJ1-2, with TRBD1 matching over 9 bases. From germline, CDR1 is SGHNT and CDR2 YYREEE (reference sequence). The CDR3 length is 16 residues. With 3 bases clipped from V and 5 bases from J, the junction kept 11 bases outside the gene matches. CDR3 sequence reads: CASSSSGTGRRYGYTF. CDR3 coding DNA: TGTGCCAGCAGCTCCTCTGGGACAGGGAGACGATATGGCTACACCTTC.

The rearrangement links TRBV5-1 to TRBJ1-2, with a weak D call TRBD1 (5 bases). The CDR3 consists of 15 residues. Germline loops: CDR1 SGHRS, CDR2 YFSETQ. With 3 bases removed from V and 6 bases from J, the gap between germline ends came to 18 bases. CDR3: CASSSGGVKRDGYTF. The DNA for the CDR3 is TGCGCCAGCAGCTCAGGAGGGGTTAAACGGGATGGCTACACCTTC.

V gene TRBV7-9 combines with J gene TRBJ1-2, with D unclear. V lost 5 bases and J lost 7, with 17 bases in between. Germline V gene data show CDR1 as SEHNR and CDR2 as FQNEAQ (reference sequence). The CDR3 contains 14 residues. CDR3 DNA sequence: TGTGCCAGCAGCGACTCGGGAAGGCACCCTGGCTACACCTTC. Translation gives CASSDSGRHPGYTF.

The chain couples TRBV14 to TRBJ2-5; D is possibly TRBD2 (6 bases). Trimming removed 4 bases at V and 2 bases at J, with 17 bases between. This CDR3 spans 16 amino acids. Germline V gene lookup returns CDR1 SGHDN and CDR2 FVKESK. CDR3 bases: TGTGCCAGCAGCCCTCGGATGACTAGTGGGCAAGAGACCCAGTACTTC. As protein: CASSPRMTSGQETQYF.

This clone was seen only a few times. The gene calls are TRBV5-1 and TRBJ1-1; D call uncertain. CDR1 and CDR2 (germline): SGHRS, YFSETQ. The CDR3 is 12 amino acids. V lost 4 bases and J 6 bases, leaving 10 bases between the germline ends. Here the CDR3 DNA reads TGCGCCAGCAGCCTCGGGATCGCTGAAGCTTTCTTT. Amino acids: CASSLGIAEAFF.

The rearrangement uses TRBV9 and TRBJ1-2; D possibly corresponds to TRBD1 (6 bases). Deletions cut 4 bases from V and 9 bases from J, with 19 bases between. The CDR3 has 14 residues. Germline V gene lookup returns CDR1 SGDLS and CDR2 YYNGEE. For the CDR3, the DNA is TGTGCCAGCAGCATAACGGACAGCCGGCGGAGCTACACCTTC. Its protein product is CASSITDSRRSYTF.

The CDR3 DNA follows: TGTGCCAGCAGCCGGACCGGGATGAACACTGAAGCTTTCTTT. Its protein is CASSRTGMNTEAFF. V is TRBV5-6 and J is TRBJ1-1; D not resolved. This CDR3 is built from 14 residues. V shed 4 bases and J shed 0 bases, with 10 bases lying between them. The germline gives CDR1 SGHDT, CDR2 YYEEEE.

The rearrangement joins TRBV23-1 to TRBJ1-2; 7 bases map to TRBD1. TRBV23-1 is known as an ORF, though its function is uncertain. The V and J ends lost 6 bases and 0 bases, in that order; junction bases with no gene match: 7. The CDR3 is made up of 15 amino acids. CDR3 sequence reads: CASSPQGLSNYGYTF. In DNA, the CDR3 is TGCGCCAGCAGCCCACAGGGGCTATCTAACTATGGCTACACCTTC.

The chain has TRBV27 and TRBJ2-1; 7 bases line up with TRBD2. V lost 1 base and J lost 8; bases outside the gene matches: 5. Germline values: CDR1 MNHEY, CDR2 SMNVEV (reference sequence). The CDR3 is 14 amino acids. DNA of the CDR3: TGTGCCAGCAGTTTATGGGCGGGAGCCCATGAGCAGTTCTTC. It is translated as CASSLWAGAHEQFF.

This chain links TRBV4-1 with TRBJ1-2; 7 bases map to TRBD1. V was clipped by 3 bases and J by 2 bases; unmatched bases: 3. Germline CDR1 MGHRA, CDR2 YSYEKL. The CDR3 contains 14 residues. CDR3 residues: CASSHTGENYGYTF. The CDR3 DNA reads TGCGCCAGCAGCCATACAGGGGAAAACTATGGCTACACCTTC.

V is TRBV5-1 and J is TRBJ2-7; 7 nucleotides align to TRBD1. CDR1 is SGHRS and CDR2 is YFSETQ in the germline V gene. The ends lost 0 bases at V and 5 bases at J; junction bases unmatched: 8. The CDR3 totals 15 residues. CDR3 loop: CASSLGDRDEDEQYV. CDR3 DNA: TGCGCCAGCAGCTTGGGTGACAGGGATGAGGACGAGCAGTACGTC.

This chain uses TRBV10-3 with TRBJ2-3, with TRBD2 matching 10 bases. J lost 1 base, V lost 5 bases, and 15 bases had no gene match. Germline-derived CDR1 and CDR2 are ENHRY and SYGVKD. The CDR3 has 19 amino acids. The CDR3 sequence: CAISPRLGLAGEGTDTQYF. The CDR3 bases are TGTGCCATCAGTCCCCGACTTGGGCTAGCGGGAGAGGGCACAGATACGCAGTATTTT.

The CDR3 region has the DNA TGTGCCAGCAGCTTTGTCGGGACAGGGACCTACGAGCAGTACTTC. This codes for CASSFVGTGTYEQYF. The chain has TRBV11-2 and TRBJ2-7, with TRBD1 matching 9 bases. Germline lookup yields CDR1 SGHAT and CDR2 FQNNGV. Trimming cost V 3 bases and J 2 bases; bases outside gene matches: 5. The CDR3 covers 15 residues.

The chain's CDR3 is CASSPGPKSTGGTIYF. For the CDR3, the DNA is TGTGCCAGCTCACCAGGCCCTAAGTCGACCGGGGGCACCATATATTTT. J is TRBJ1-3 and V is TRBV18; possibly TRBD1 for D (5 bases). V dropped 2 bases and J dropped 9 bases, with 20 bases sitting between them. This CDR3 has 16 amino acids. Looked up from germline, CDR1 is KGHSH and CDR2 is LQKENI.

The chain employs TRBV5-8 and TRBJ2-7, with D tentatively TRBD1 (5 bases). The germline gives CDR1 SGHTS, CDR2 YDEGEE. CDR3 length equals 12 residues. V gave up 1 base and J gave up 4 bases, with 6 bases separating them. The CDR3 DNA follows: TGTGCCAGCAGCTTGTCAGGGTACGAGCAGTACGTC. It specifies CASSLSGYEQYV.